This TCR beta chain emerged from a study of T cell repertoires in cytomegalovirus infection. In the study overall: Matching HLA type and CMV infection were both indicated by public TCR beta signatures. Study-wide results and caveats: CMV-specific TCR beta clonotypes restricted by HLA-C were the ones dominating the ex vivo response.

TCRdb reanalysed the reads using MiXCR and keeps one entry per CDR3 protein. The sample has hundreds of thousands of distinct CDR3 sequences, around 32% seen once. On this clonotype itself: Its antigen is unidentified.

V was pared by 6 bases and J by 7 bases, with 11 bases of the junction left unmatched. This CDR3 has 17 residues. The V gene's germline CDR1 is SEHNR and CDR2 FQNEAQ (reference sequence). The source of this sequence is a human donor in good health (CMV status not recorded). Some clones in this sample may be carry-over from other donors' samples. V gene TRBV7-9 combines with J gene TRBJ2-2; 13 nucleotides match TRBD2. Specimen: cultured PBMCs, collected from culture after CMV antigen stimulation. The CDR3, as DNA: TGTGCCAGCAGTACCGGGACTAGCGGGGACCGTGGCGGGGAGCTGTTTTTT. Its protein product is CASSTGTSGDRGGELFF.